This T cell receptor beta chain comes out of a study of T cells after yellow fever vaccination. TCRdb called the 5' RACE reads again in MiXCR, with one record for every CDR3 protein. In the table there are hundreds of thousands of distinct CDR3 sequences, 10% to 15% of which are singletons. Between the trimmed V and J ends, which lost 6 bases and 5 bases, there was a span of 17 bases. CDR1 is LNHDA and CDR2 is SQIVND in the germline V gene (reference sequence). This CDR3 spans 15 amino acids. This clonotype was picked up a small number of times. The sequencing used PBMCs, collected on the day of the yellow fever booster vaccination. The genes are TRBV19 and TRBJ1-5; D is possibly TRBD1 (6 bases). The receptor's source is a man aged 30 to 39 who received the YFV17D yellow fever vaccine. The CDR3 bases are TGTGCCAGTAGGGGGGGGGCCTCTTACGATCAGCCCCAGCATTTT. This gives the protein CASRGGASYDQPQHF.